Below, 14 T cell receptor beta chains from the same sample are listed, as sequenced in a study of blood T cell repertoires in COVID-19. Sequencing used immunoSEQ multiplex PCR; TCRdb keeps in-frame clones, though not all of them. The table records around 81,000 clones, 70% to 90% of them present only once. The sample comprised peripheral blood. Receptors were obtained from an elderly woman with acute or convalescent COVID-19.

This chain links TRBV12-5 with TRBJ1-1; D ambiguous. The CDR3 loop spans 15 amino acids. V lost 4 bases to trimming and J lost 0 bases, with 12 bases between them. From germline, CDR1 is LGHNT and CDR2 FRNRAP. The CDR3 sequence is CASGWERLMNTEAFF. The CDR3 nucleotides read TGTGCTAGTGGTTGGGAGAGACTTATGAACACTGAAGCTTTCTTT.

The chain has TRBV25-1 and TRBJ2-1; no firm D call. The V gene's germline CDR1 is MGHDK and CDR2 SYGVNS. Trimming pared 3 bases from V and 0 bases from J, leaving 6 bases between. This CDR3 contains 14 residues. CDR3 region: CASSDFGSYNEQFF. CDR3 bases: TGTGCCAGCAGTGATTTCGGCTCCTACAATGAGCAGTTCTTC. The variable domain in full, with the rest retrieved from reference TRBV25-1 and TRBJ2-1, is EADIYQTPRYLVIGTGKKITLECSQTMGHDKMYWYQQDPGMELHLIHYSYGVNSTEKGDLSSESTVSRIRTEHFPLTLESARPSHTSQYLCASSDFGSYNEQFFGPGTRLTVL.

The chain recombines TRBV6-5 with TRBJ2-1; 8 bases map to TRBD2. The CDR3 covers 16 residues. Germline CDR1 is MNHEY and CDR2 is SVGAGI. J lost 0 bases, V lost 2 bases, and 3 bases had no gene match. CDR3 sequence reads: CASSYPGGSSYNEQFF. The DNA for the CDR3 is TGTGCCAGCAGTTACCCGGGGGGGAGCTCCTACAATGAGCAGTTCTTC.

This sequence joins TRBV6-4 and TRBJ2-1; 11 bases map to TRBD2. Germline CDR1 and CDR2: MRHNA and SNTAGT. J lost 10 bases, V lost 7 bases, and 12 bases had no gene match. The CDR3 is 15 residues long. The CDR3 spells CASTRLAGTSGEQFF. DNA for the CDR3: TGTGCCAGCACCCGACTAGCGGGAACTAGTGGGGAGCAGTTCTTC.

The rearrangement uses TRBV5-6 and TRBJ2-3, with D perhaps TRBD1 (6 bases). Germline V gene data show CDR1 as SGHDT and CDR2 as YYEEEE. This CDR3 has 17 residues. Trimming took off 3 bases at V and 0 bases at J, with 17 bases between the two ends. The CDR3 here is CASSSGQRRYSTDTQYF. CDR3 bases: TGTGCCAGCAGCTCAGGACAGAGACGATATAGCACAGATACGCAGTATTTT.

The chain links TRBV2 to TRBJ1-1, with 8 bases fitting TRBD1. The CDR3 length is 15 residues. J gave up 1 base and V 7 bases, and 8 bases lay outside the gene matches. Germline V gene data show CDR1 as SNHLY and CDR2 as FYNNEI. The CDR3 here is CASTQRTGKNTEAFF. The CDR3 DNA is TGTGCCAGCACCCAGAGGACAGGGAAGAACACTGAAGCTTTCTTT.

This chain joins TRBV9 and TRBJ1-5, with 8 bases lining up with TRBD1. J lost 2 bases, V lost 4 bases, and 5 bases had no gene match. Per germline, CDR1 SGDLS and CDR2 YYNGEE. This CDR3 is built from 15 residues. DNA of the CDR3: TGTGCCAGCAGCCAGACAGGGGCGCGCAATCAGCCCCAGCATTTT. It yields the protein CASSQTGARNQPQHF.

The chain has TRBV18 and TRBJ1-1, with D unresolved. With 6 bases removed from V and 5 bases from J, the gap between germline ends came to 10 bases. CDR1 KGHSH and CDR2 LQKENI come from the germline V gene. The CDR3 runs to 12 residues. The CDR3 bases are TGTGCCAGCTCCCGAGGCGGGACTGAAGCTTTCTTT. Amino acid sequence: CASSRGGTEAFF.

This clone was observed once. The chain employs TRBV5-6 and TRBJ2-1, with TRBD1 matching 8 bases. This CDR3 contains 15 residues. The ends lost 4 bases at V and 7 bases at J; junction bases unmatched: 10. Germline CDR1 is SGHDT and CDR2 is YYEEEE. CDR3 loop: CASSLRDRTRNEQFF. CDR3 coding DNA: TGTGCCAGCAGCCTCCGGGACAGGACGAGAAATGAGCAGTTCTTC.

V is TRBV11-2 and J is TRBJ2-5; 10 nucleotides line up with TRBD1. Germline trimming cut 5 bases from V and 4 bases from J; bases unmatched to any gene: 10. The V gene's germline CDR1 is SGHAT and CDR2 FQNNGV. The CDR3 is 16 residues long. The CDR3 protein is CASSKRQGAGGETQYF. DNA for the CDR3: TGTGCCAGCAGCAAAAGACAGGGGGCGGGTGGAGAGACCCAGTACTTC.

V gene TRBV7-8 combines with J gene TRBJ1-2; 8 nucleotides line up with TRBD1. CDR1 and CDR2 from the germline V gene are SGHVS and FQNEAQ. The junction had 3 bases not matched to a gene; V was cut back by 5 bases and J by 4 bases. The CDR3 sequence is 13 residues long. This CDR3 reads CASSPDRGYGYTF. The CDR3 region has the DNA TGTGCCAGCAGCCCCGACAGGGGCTATGGCTACACCTTC.

The CDR3 DNA reads TGTGCCTGGAGTGCAACCCCGGGAGGAGCTTTCTTT. Amino acid sequence: CAWSATPGGAFF. The V call is TRBV30, the J call TRBJ1-1; D remains unclear. Between the trimmed V and J ends, which lost 1 base and 10 bases, there was a span of 13 bases. Germline values: CDR1 GTSNPN, CDR2 SVGIG (reference sequence). The CDR3 covers 12 residues.

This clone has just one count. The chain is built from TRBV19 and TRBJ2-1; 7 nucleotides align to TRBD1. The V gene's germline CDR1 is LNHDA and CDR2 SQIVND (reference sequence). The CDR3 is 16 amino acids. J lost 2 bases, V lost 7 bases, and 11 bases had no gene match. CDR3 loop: CASNPQGKKTYNEQFF. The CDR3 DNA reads TGTGCCAGTAACCCACAGGGGAAAAAAACCTACAATGAGCAGTTCTTC.

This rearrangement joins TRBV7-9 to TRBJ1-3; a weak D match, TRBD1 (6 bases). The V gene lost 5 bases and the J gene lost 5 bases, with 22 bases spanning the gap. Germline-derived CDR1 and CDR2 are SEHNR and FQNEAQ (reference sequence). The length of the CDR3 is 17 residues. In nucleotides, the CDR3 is TGTGCCAGCAGCACCGGGACATTACCCCGCGAAAGAAACACCATATATTTT. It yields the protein CASSTGTLPRERNTIYF. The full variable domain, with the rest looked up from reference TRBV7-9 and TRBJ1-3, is DTGVSQNPRHKITKRGQNVTFRCDPISEHNRLYWYRQTLGQGPEFLTYFQNEAQLEKSRLLSDRFSAERPKGSFSTLEIQRTEQGDSAMYLCASSTGTLPRERNTIYFGEGSWLTVV.